The next 19 T cell receptor beta chains were all read from a single sample in a study of blood T cells in healthy people across ages. Together with a sample-barcoded 5' primer, a J-beta primer mix was included in a second PCR lasting roughly 6 to 12 cycles. TCRdb redid the calling of the 5' RACE reads with MiXCR, one entry per CDR3 protein. The data show 1.8 million or so distinct CDR3 sequences, roughly 43% seen once. Specimen: blood. The receptor source for this set is a human donor in good health.

The chain employs TRBV7-6 and TRBJ1-5; the D gene is possibly TRBD1 (6 bases). This CDR3 is 16 amino acids long. Trimming removed 2 bases from V and 1 base from J, with 12 bases in between. CDR1 SGHVS and CDR2 FNYEAQ come from the germline V gene. The CDR3 loop is CASSLSTGLSNQPQHF. CDR3 DNA sequence: TGTGCCAGCAGCTTAAGTACAGGGTTGAGCAATCAGCCCCAGCATTTT.

The V gene is TRBV29-1, the J gene TRBJ2-7; the match to TRBD2 covers 9 bases. V shed 3 bases and J 2 bases; nucleotides not matched to a gene: 11. CDR1 SQVTM and CDR2 ANQGSEA come from the germline V gene. The CDR3 spans 16 residues. The CDR3 here is CSVEASGDLKPYEQYF. The CDR3 nucleotides are TGCAGCGTTGAGGCTAGCGGGGATCTAAAACCCTACGAGCAGTACTTC.

The table lists this clonotype with a few counts. V usage is TRBV6-2 or TRBV6-3 and J usage is TRBJ1-2; TRBD1 is a possible D gene (5 bases). V was shortened by 6 bases and J by 5 bases, with 10 bases between the two germline ends. The CDR3 sequence is 12 residues long. CDR1 and CDR2 from the germline V gene are MNHEY and SVGEGT. The CDR3 protein is CASRQVLYGYTF. CDR3 nucleotide sequence: TGTGCCAGCAGACAGGTCCTATATGGCTACACCTTC.

Many counts were recorded for this clonotype. The chain carries TRBV6-5 and TRBJ2-5, with 11 nucleotides matching TRBD2. This CDR3 spans 16 amino acids. The V segment lost 0 bases and the J segment 1 base; nucleotides outside the gene matches: 1. Germline V gene lookup returns CDR1 MNHEY and CDR2 SVGAGI. The CDR3 DNA follows: TGTGCCAGCAGTTACTCGGGGACTAGCGGCCAAGAGACCCAGTACTTC. Translating it yields CASSYSGTSGQETQYF.

In this sample, this clonotype turned up a few times. The chain links TRBV12-3 or TRBV12-4 to TRBJ2-4; D is unresolved. The better agreement between TRBJ2-7 and the DNA end casts doubt on the J call. The CDR3 sequence is 13 residues long. The DNA of the CDR3 is TGTGCCAGTCTCTCCTTCCTCCAAAACGAGCAGTACTTC. Protein product: CASLSFLQNEQYF.

The rearrangement joins TRBV14 to TRBJ1-1; D perhaps matches TRBD1 (6 bases). Trimming took 3 bases from V and 7 from J, leaving 15 bases between them. The germline CDR1 and CDR2 sequences are SGHDN and FVKESK. There are 14 residues in the CDR3. This CDR3 is CASSQVGGAREAFF. The DNA of the CDR3 is TGTGCCAGCAGCCAGGTCGGGGGGGCCCGTGAAGCTTTCTTT.

With respect to this clonotype: A read error may account for a junction end that differs from germline. This chain links TRBV7-2 with TRBJ1-2; D gene uncertain. Germline V lookup: CDR1 SGHTA, CDR2 FQGNSA. The CDR3 contains 13 residues. The CDR3 DNA reads as TGTGCCGGCAGCCCCGGGCCGAACTATGGCTACACCTTC. It codes for CAGSPGPNYGYTF. The full variable domain, completed using reference TRBV7-2 and TRBJ1-2, is GAGVSQSPSNKVTEKGKDVELRCDPISGHTALYWYRQSLGQGLEFLIYFQGNSAPDKSGLPSDRFSAERTGGSVSTLTIQRTQQEDSAVYLCAGSPGPNYGYTFGSGTRLTVV.

This clonotype was counted at least ten times. The V and J genes are TRBV5-1 and TRBJ1-2; a possible D gene is TRBD1 (5 bases). CDR1 is SGHRS, CDR2 YFSETQ, per germline. The CDR3 has 18 residues. V was pared by 4 bases and J by 1 base, with 23 bases between. The CDR3 is CASSQSEQESIINYGYTF. In DNA form, the CDR3 reads TGCGCCAGCAGCCAGAGTGAACAGGAGTCAATAATTAACTATGGCTACACCTTC.

This chain uses TRBV24-1 with TRBJ1-5; weak D call: TRBD1 (6 bases). V dropped 4 bases and J dropped 3 bases, with 9 bases sitting between them. Germline CDR1 is KGHDR and CDR2 is SFDVKD. The length of the CDR3 is 14 residues. The DNA of the CDR3 is TGTGCCACCAGTGAGGGGGGCTTCAATCAGCCCCAGCATTTT. It is translated as CATSEGGFNQPQHF.

V usage is TRBV20-1 and J usage is TRBJ1-2; D is possibly TRBD1 (5 bases). V gave up 0 bases and J gave up 0 bases, with 11 bases separating them. This CDR3 has 15 amino acids. The germline V gene encodes CDR1 DFQATT and CDR2 SNEGSKA (reference sequence). Here the CDR3 reads CSARDGQKTNYGYTF. For the CDR3, the DNA is TGCAGTGCTAGAGATGGACAAAAAACTAACTATGGCTACACCTTC.

The J gene is TRBJ2-7, the V gene TRBV7-9; D is unresolved. The CDR3 covers 12 residues. V lost 0 bases and J lost 11, with 11 bases in between. Germline V lookup: CDR1 SEHNR, CDR2 FQNEAQ (reference sequence). This CDR3 is CASSLALSMEYF. The CDR3 DNA reads TGTGCCAGCAGCTTAGCGCTGAGCATGGAGTACTTC.

This rearrangement joins TRBV12-3 or TRBV12-4 to TRBJ1-2, with TRBD1 matching 8 bases. The CDR3 runs 15 residues. With V trimmed by 6 bases and J by 4 bases, 10 bases remained unmatched. DNA for the CDR3: TGTGCCAGCAGGGGCCCGGGACAGGCCGCCTATGGCTACACCTTC. Translating gives CASRGPGQAAYGYTF.

The chain recombines TRBV4-1 with TRBJ1-2, with 9 bases aligning to TRBD1. Germline lookup yields CDR1 MGHRA and CDR2 YSYEKL. This CDR3 is built from 14 residues. After removal of 3 bases from V and 8 bases from J, the junction contained 7 bases not matched to a gene. CDR3 residues: CASSHPGQGKGYTF. CDR3 bases: TGCGCCAGCAGCCATCCCGGACAGGGGAAAGGCTACACCTTC.

Only a few counts were recorded for this clonotype. V is TRBV12-3 or TRBV12-4 and J is TRBJ2-3, with D perhaps matching TRBD2 (5 bases). The V end lost 8 bases, the J end lost 3 bases, and 18 bases lay between the germline ends. This CDR3 is built from 15 residues. CDR3 coding DNA: TGTGCCAGCCGAGAGGGCTCCCAGAAGACAGATACGCAGTATTTT. This gives the protein CASREGSQKTDTQYF.

This clonotype was detected a few times. The chain joins TRBV6-2 or TRBV6-3 to TRBJ2-3; TRBD2 agrees at 7 bases. The germline gives CDR1 MNHEY, CDR2 SVGEGT. CDR3 length: 15 residues. The junction had 8 bases not matched to a gene; V was cut back by 6 bases and J by 2 bases. The CDR3 here is CASRSQRGFTDTQYF. The CDR3 DNA is TGTGCCAGCAGATCCCAGCGGGGTTTCACAGATACGCAGTATTTT.

J is TRBJ2-1 and V is TRBV20-1; TRBD2 matches 8 bases. Germline V gene sequence: CDR1 DFQATT, CDR2 SNEGSKA (reference sequence). Trimming cost V 6 bases and J 6 bases; bases outside gene matches: 7. The CDR3 sequence is 13 residues long. The CDR3 loop is CSATAGAGNEQFF. The CDR3 nucleotides read TGCAGTGCCACAGCGGGAGCTGGCAATGAGCAGTTCTTC.

V usage is TRBV12-3 or TRBV12-4 and J usage is TRBJ1-2; D is possibly TRBD1 (6 bases). The V end lost 6 bases, the J end lost 3 bases, and 11 bases lay between the germline ends. This CDR3 has 13 residues. CDR3 protein: CASRKQGHYGYTF. The CDR3 DNA follows: TGTGCCAGCAGGAAACAGGGCCACTATGGCTACACCTTC.

The chain couples TRBV7-3 to TRBJ2-3; maybe TRBD1 (5 bases). The CDR3 consists of 15 residues. V was shortened by 3 bases and J by 1 base, with 11 bases between the two germline ends. Per the germline V gene, CDR1 is SGHTA and CDR2 is FQGTGA. The CDR3 reads CASSFDVGGTDTQYF. CDR3 DNA: TGTGCCAGCAGCTTTGATGTAGGGGGCACAGATACGCAGTATTTT.

Ten or more counts support this clonotype. V gene TRBV7-2 combines with J gene TRBJ2-7, with no clear D. Trimming removed 3 bases at V and 0 bases at J, with 9 bases between. Germline lookup yields CDR1 SGHTA and CDR2 FQGNSA. The CDR3 spans 14 residues. This CDR3 reads CASSFSRDSYEQYF. The DNA for the CDR3 is TGTGCCAGCAGCTTTAGCCGTGACTCCTACGAGCAGTACTTC.